One and the same sample provided the 13 T cell receptor beta chains below, sequenced in a study of control samples from healthy donors and cancer patients. The table came from immunoSEQ multiplex PCR; TCRdb's copy has only in-frame clones and leaves some out. There are roughly 200,000 clones in the sample; roughly 94% occur only once, and 1.5% lies in the top ten. Input material: blood. The receptors were sampled from a man between 45 and 60 years old in good health.

This clone has more than one count but fewer than ten. The chain uses TRBV27 and TRBJ2-2, with 8 nucleotides matching TRBD1. Trimming took 7 bases from V and 7 from J; bases not matched to a gene: 11. This CDR3 region has 15 residues. The germline V gene encodes CDR1 MNHEY and CDR2 SMNVEV (reference sequence). CDR3 protein: CASTPGDRFVGELFF. The CDR3 region has the DNA TGTGCCAGCACCCCCGGGGACAGGTTTGTCGGGGAGCTGTTTTTT.

This clone was seen only once. This chain links TRBV5-6 with TRBJ2-7; 9 bases agree with TRBD1. This CDR3 region has 15 residues. J lost 3 bases, V lost 3 bases, and 7 bases had no gene match. Per germline, CDR1 SGHDT and CDR2 YYEEEE. The CDR3 nucleotides read TGTGCCAGCAGCTACATACAGGGGGCATACTACGAGCAGTACTTC. Protein: CASSYIQGAYYEQYF.

The chain is built from TRBV28 and TRBJ2-7; 7 bases match TRBD2. Trimming cost V 5 bases and J 6 bases; bases outside gene matches: 7. Germline V gene lookup returns CDR1 MDHEN and CDR2 SYDVKM. The CDR3 is 13 amino acids. CDR3 DNA sequence: TGTGCCAGCAGTCCGGGGGGAGCGGGCGAGCAGTACGTC. It translates to CASSPGGAGEQYV.

This chain joins TRBV2 and TRBJ1-5; D ambiguous. Trimming cost V 6 bases and J 1 base, with 7 bases left between them. The length of the CDR3 is 13 residues. Germline V CDR1 and CDR2: SNHLY, FYNNEI. The CDR3 DNA is TGTGCCAGCAGCGCGGTGAGCAATCAGCCCCAGCATTTT. Its protein is CASSAVSNQPQHF.

The chain is built from TRBV2 and TRBJ1-1; 10 bases agree with TRBD1. The CDR3 has 14 residues. CDR1 is SNHLY and CDR2 is FYNNEI in the germline V gene. Unmatched junction bases numbered 5, after V lost 5 bases and J lost 5 bases. As DNA, the CDR3 is TGTGCCAGCAGTAGACAGGGGGCGTATACTGAAGCTTTCTTT. Encoded protein: CASSRQGAYTEAFF.

The gene calls are TRBV5-1 and TRBJ2-7, with D possibly called TRBD1 or TRBD2 (6 bases each). Germline loops: CDR1 SGHRS, CDR2 YFSETQ. The V gene lost 5 bases and the J gene lost 9 bases, with 21 bases spanning the gap. CDR3 length equals 14 residues. The CDR3 nucleotides read TGCGCCAGCAGTCCCGGACCGGGCGAGGGGGGGCAGTACGTC. As protein: CASSPGPGEGGQYV.

V and J are TRBV29-1 and TRBJ2-3; D perhaps matches TRBD1 (5 bases). Germline loops: CDR1 SQVTM, CDR2 ANQGSEA. V shed 6 bases and J shed 1 base, with 8 bases lying between them. The CDR3 spans 12 residues. CDR3 amino acids: CSVSTGTDTQYF. Here the CDR3 DNA reads TGCAGCGTGTCGACAGGCACAGATACGCAGTATTTT.

This clone was observed once. The genes are TRBV5-6 and TRBJ2-2, with 9 bases matching TRBD1. CDR3 size: 16 residues. The germline V gene encodes CDR1 SGHDT and CDR2 YYEEEE. Trimming removed 5 bases from V and 1 base from J; junction bases left unmatched: 6. CDR3 bases: TGTGCCAGCAGTTCTCCGACAGGGGGGAACACCGGGGAGCTGTTTTTT. This gives the protein CASSSPTGGNTGELFF.

The chain employs TRBV4-2 and TRBJ2-3; 9 bases are a match to TRBD2. The CDR3 covers 16 residues. Germline V gene sequence: CDR1 LGHNA, CDR2 YNFKEQ. Germline trimming cut 2 bases from V and 6 bases from J; bases unmatched to any gene: 9. The CDR3 sequence: CASSQHGSGGPDTQYF. The CDR3 DNA sequence: TGTGCCAGCAGCCAACATGGTAGCGGGGGCCCCGATACGCAGTATTTT.

The rearrangement joins TRBV7-9 to TRBJ2-1; D call uncertain. This CDR3 contains 11 residues. The V and J ends lost 0 bases and 9 bases respectively, with 3 bases between them. Germline assignment: CDR1 SEHNR and CDR2 FQNEAQ (reference sequence). The CDR3 loop is CASSLALEQFF. The CDR3 nucleotides are TGTGCCAGCAGCTTAGCTCTTGAGCAGTTCTTC.

The chain carries TRBV18 and TRBJ1-2; D call uncertain. Trimming took 2 bases from V and 8 from J, leaving 9 bases between them. Germline CDR1 KGHSH, CDR2 LQKENI. This CDR3 is 12 amino acids long. In nucleotides, the CDR3 is TGTGCCAGCTCACCAGATCCTGGGGGCTACACCTTC. Translated: CASSPDPGGYTF.

The V gene is TRBV6-1, the J gene TRBJ1-5; D is perhaps TRBD1 (5 bases). The germline CDR1 and CDR2 sequences are MNHNS and SASEGT. Trimming left V 2 bases short and J 0 bases short, with 8 bases between. The CDR3 spans 15 residues. In DNA, the CDR3 is TGTGCCAGCAGTGAAACAGGCCGTAGCAATCAGCCCCAGCATTTT. Translation gives CASSETGRSNQPQHF.

A remark on this clone: The same CDR3 is also encoded by other DNA sequences in this sample. The J gene is TRBJ2-1, the V gene TRBV10-2, with 9 bases aligning to TRBD2. Germline assignment: CDR1 WSHSY and CDR2 SAAADI. The CDR3 is 14 amino acids. Trimming at V came to 4 bases and at J to 7 bases, leaving 5 bases not matched to a gene. CDR3 amino acids: CASSVGLAGNEQFF. In DNA form, the CDR3 reads TGCGCCAGCAGTGTGGGACTAGCAGGGAATGAGCAGTTCTTC.